A single sample gave rise to the 20 T cell receptor beta chains below, sequenced in a study of T-cell memory formation after mild COVID-19. In TCRdb, the 5' RACE reads were re-called with MiXCR into one record per CDR3 protein. The data contain more than 450,000 distinct CDR3 sequences, approximately 18% of them seen just once; the ten biggest clones take up around 12%. Sample: PBMCs or a T cell subset sorted from them (not recorded which). These receptor sequences come from an adult woman who had mild COVID-19 (a few samples of this study predate the infection). Cell type and time point are not known.

The rearrangement links TRBV24-1 to TRBJ2-3; the match to TRBD2 covers 7 bases. The CDR3 extends over 15 amino acids. After removal of 3 bases from V and 5 bases from J, the junction contained 7 bases not matched to a gene. Germline V gene lookup returns CDR1 KGHDR and CDR2 SFDVKD. CDR3 in DNA: TGTGCCACCAGTGATCCCACTAGCGAAATAGATACGCAGTATTTT. Translated, it gives CATSDPTSEIDTQYF.

This clonotype is a singleton in its sample. This sequence joins TRBV12-3 or TRBV12-4 and TRBJ2-3; no definite D call. V was clipped by 6 bases and J by 0 bases, with 19 bases between them. This CDR3 is built from 17 residues. The CDR3 spells CASSHLIGATSTDTQYF. The CDR3 nucleotides are TGTGCCAGCAGCCATCTAATCGGTGCTACTAGCACAGATACGCAGTATTTT.

This chain joins TRBV5-1 and TRBJ2-3; TRBD2 matches at 10 bases. V dropped 4 bases and J dropped 1; count of bases not matched to a gene: 6. CDR1 is SGHRS, CDR2 YFSETQ, per germline. The length of the CDR3 is 16 residues. The CDR3, as DNA: TGCGCCAGCAGCCCCCCCGGGACTAGCGGCACAGATACGCAGTATTTT. It specifies CASSPPGTSGTDTQYF.

This clonotype was recorded a few times. The chain joins TRBV7-9 to TRBJ1-6; possible D gene TRBD1, 6 bases. Germline values: CDR1 SEHNR, CDR2 FQNEAQ (reference sequence). V was cut by 4 bases and J by 8 bases, with 15 bases left in between. CDR3 length: 15 residues. The CDR3 spells CASSSFRGADSPLHF. Here the CDR3 DNA reads TGTGCCAGCAGCTCATTCAGGGGAGCGGATTCACCCCTCCACTTT.

The chain is built from TRBV6-5 and TRBJ2-2; TRBD1 agrees at 8 bases. Trimming removed 6 bases from V and 3 bases from J; junction bases left unmatched: 15. The V gene's germline CDR1 is MNHEY and CDR2 SVGAGI. CDR3 length: 18 residues. The CDR3 loop is CASSSLLRQGHYTGELFF. CDR3 DNA: TGTGCCAGCAGCTCACTCCTTAGACAGGGGCACTACACCGGGGAGCTGTTTTTT.

This clonotype was observed a handful of times. The V call is TRBV7-2, the J call TRBJ2-7; D is unresolved. Germline V gives CDR1 SGHTA, CDR2 FQGNSA. The CDR3 sequence is 14 residues long. Trimming took off 5 bases at V and 0 bases at J, with 11 bases between the two ends. CDR3 loop: CASSTDWSSYEQYF. CDR3 bases: TGTGCCAGCAGCACAGACTGGAGCTCCTACGAGCAGTACTTC.

The genes are TRBV11-2 and TRBJ1-4; 8 nucleotides agree with TRBD1. The ends lost 5 bases at V and 8 bases at J; junction bases unmatched: 10. The germline CDR1 and CDR2 sequences are SGHAT and FQNNGV. There are 15 residues in the CDR3. The CDR3 nucleotides read TGTGCCAGCAGCACCGGGACAGGCTATGGGGAAAAACTGTTTTTT. As protein: CASSTGTGYGEKLFF. Drawing the rest from reference TRBV11-2 and TRBJ1-4, the complete variable domain is EAGVAQSPRYKIIEKRQSVAFWCNPISGHATLYWYQQILGQGPKLLIQFQNNGVVDDSQLPKDRFSAERLKGVDSTLKIQPAKLEDSAVYLCASSTGTGYGEKLFFGSGTQLSVL.

This clonotype was seen ten or more times. This chain connects TRBV7-9 to TRBJ2-7; D unclear. Deletions cut 5 bases from V and 2 bases from J, with 16 bases between. The CDR3 spans 15 residues. Germline CDR1 reads SEHNR; CDR2 reads FQNEAQ (reference sequence). CDR3 in amino acids: CASSPLAGPTYEQYF. CDR3 coding DNA: TGTGCCAGCAGCCCATTGGCCGGACCGACCTACGAGCAGTACTTC.

This clonotype turned up a few times. The J gene is TRBJ2-7, the V gene TRBV14, with a weak D call TRBD2 (5 bases). Between the trimmed V and J ends, which lost 5 bases and 3 bases, there was a span of 11 bases. CDR1 and CDR2 from the germline V gene are SGHDN and FVKESK. There are 13 residues in the CDR3. CDR3 in DNA: TGTGCCAGCAGCAAGTACGGGGACTACGAGCAGTACTTC. Translated: CASSKYGDYEQYF.

The chain carries TRBV4-1 and TRBJ1-5; D possibly corresponds to TRBD1 (5 bases). The V gene's germline CDR1 is MGHRA and CDR2 YSYEKL. V was clipped by 1 base and J by 1 base, with 14 bases between them. The CDR3 runs 17 residues. CDR3 DNA: TGCGCCAGCAGCCAAGGGCGAGGGACGTGGAGCAATCAGCCCCAGCATTTT. It encodes CASSQGRGTWSNQPQHF.

CDR3: CASRGTGLSYEQYF. For the CDR3, the DNA is TGTGCCAGCAGAGGAACAGGGCTCTCCTACGAGCAGTACTTC. V usage is TRBV25-1 and J usage is TRBJ2-7; D is perhaps TRBD1 (6 bases). This CDR3 has 14 residues. V was shortened by 6 bases and J by 0 bases, with 12 bases between the two germline ends. The V gene's germline CDR1 is MGHDK and CDR2 SYGVNS.

This clonotype was recorded a few times. The chain has TRBV9 and TRBJ1-1, with 7 nucleotides matching TRBD1. Trimming removed 0 bases from V and 2 bases from J; junction bases left unmatched: 16. The germline V gene has CDR1 SGDLS and CDR2 YYNGEE. The CDR3 is 19 amino acids. Here the CDR3 DNA reads TGTGCCAGCAGCGTAGAAGGGACAGAGCACCTCGGGGGTAACACTGAAGCTTTCTTT. It specifies CASSVEGTEHLGGNTEAFF.

This clonotype turned up a few times. The DNA for the CDR3 is TGCAGCGTTGGGCAGCCTCGCCACAATGAGCAGTTCTTC. Translated, it gives CSVGQPRHNEQFF. This chain joins TRBV29-1 and TRBJ2-1; D not resolved. V gave up 4 bases and J gave up 5 bases, with 12 bases separating them. The CDR3 loop spans 13 amino acids. Germline CDR1 is SQVTM and CDR2 is ANQGSEA.

The V call is TRBV7-9, the J call TRBJ1-1; D gene ambiguous. The germline CDR1 and CDR2 sequences are SEHNR and FQNEAQ (reference sequence). Trimming stripped 5 bases from V and 2 bases from J, with 21 bases between. The CDR3 has 17 amino acids. Here the CDR3 DNA reads TGTGCCAGCAGCGCCACGACGGGTTACTTACCAAACACTGAAGCTTTCTTT. Translating gives CASSATTGYLPNTEAFF.

This rearrangement joins TRBV5-5 to TRBJ1-4; a possible D gene is TRBD1 (5 bases). This CDR3 region has 15 residues. Trimming took off 3 bases at V and 8 bases at J, with 17 bases between the two ends. Germline V gene sequence: CDR1 SGHKS, CDR2 YYEKEE (reference sequence). Written as DNA, the CDR3 is TGTGCCAGCAGCTCTTACCTAGGGGTCGGGGAAAAACTGTTTTTT. Its protein product is CASSSYLGVGEKLFF.

The table lists this clonotype with a few counts. The chain is built from TRBV7-2 and TRBJ1-5; no reliable D call. CDR1 and CDR2 from the germline V gene are SGHTA and FQGNSA. The CDR3 is 12 residues long. V was pared by 3 bases and J by 5 bases, with 5 bases between. CDR3 sequence reads: CASSFTYQPQHF. DNA for the CDR3: TGTGCCAGCAGCTTCACCTATCAGCCCCAGCATTTT.

The V gene is TRBV6-2 or TRBV6-3, the J gene TRBJ1-5; D uncertain. The CDR3 has 15 amino acids. The V end lost 2 bases, the J end lost 3 bases, and 11 bases lay between the germline ends. From germline, CDR1 is MNHEY and CDR2 SVGEGT. The CDR3 bases are TGTGCCAGCAGTTACGGTCTAGGATCCAATCAGCCCCAGCATTTT. Amino acid sequence: CASSYGLGSNQPQHF.

The V and J genes are TRBV12-3 or TRBV12-4 and TRBJ1-1; TRBD1 might be the D (5 bases). Trimming removed 8 bases at V and 3 bases at J, with 19 bases between. This CDR3 has 15 amino acids. DNA for the CDR3: TGTGCCAGCCCTCCGCCGGGACCCGGATACACTGAAGCTTTCTTT. As protein: CASPPPGPGYTEAFF.

Many counts were recorded for this clonotype. DNA of the CDR3: TGTGCCAGCAGTTTTGTTGGGGAGCTGTTTTTT. Translation gives CASSFVGELFF. V is TRBV12-3 or TRBV12-4 and J is TRBJ2-2; D uncertain. The CDR3 consists of 11 residues. V lost 3 bases to trimming and J lost 8 bases, with 4 bases between them.

V is TRBV15 and J is TRBJ1-1; unclear D gene. Trimming removed 4 bases at V and 0 bases at J, with 6 bases between. CDR1 and CDR2 (germline): LNHNV, YYDKDF (reference sequence). The CDR3 runs to 13 residues. CDR3 coding DNA: TGTGCCACCAGCACAGGTGTGAACACTGAAGCTTTCTTT. Translating gives CATSTGVNTEAFF.